The next 8 T cell receptor beta chains were all read from a single sample in a study of CD8+ T cells in alopecia areata. Treatment of the sample: oral pan-JAK inhibitor, 5-10 mg twice daily. Once RNA had been extracted, it was reverse transcribed into cDNA to act as the sequencing template. Sequenced by immunoSEQ multiplex PCR; TCRdb stores in-frame clones only, minus some. The table shows roughly 110,000 clones, with less than 70% occurring only once. This specimen was CD4+ T cells sorted from blood, taken at week 24, from a patient treated with tofacitinib. Every receptor here comes from a human donor with alopecia areata.

The rearrangement uses TRBV7-9 and TRBJ2-7; a weak D match, TRBD1 (5 bases). CDR3 size: 14 residues. The germline V gene has CDR1 SEHNR and CDR2 FQNEAQ (reference sequence). The V and J ends lost 1 base and 7 bases respectively, with 14 bases between them. The CDR3 region is CASSLEFQGSEQYF. DNA of the CDR3: TGTGCCAGCAGCTTAGAGTTTCAGGGCTCAGAGCAGTACTTC.

This chain connects TRBV5-1 to TRBJ2-7; D is unclear. Germline lookup yields CDR1 SGHRS and CDR2 YFSETQ. This CDR3 contains 14 residues. Trimming removed 2 bases from V and 3 bases from J, with 12 bases in between. The CDR3 loop is CASSFGQESYEQYF. The CDR3 DNA reads as TGCGCCAGCAGCTTCGGGCAGGAAAGCTACGAGCAGTACTTC.

This chain connects TRBV5-1 to TRBJ1-1, with D unclear. V lost 1 base and J lost 1, with 11 bases in between. The length of the CDR3 is 15 residues. Germline V lookup: CDR1 SGHRS, CDR2 YFSETQ. The CDR3 nucleotides are TGCGCCAGCAGCTTGAAGGTTAATACGAACACTGAAGCTTTCTTT. Translated: CASSLKVNTNTEAFF.

This clone has just a few counts. The chain has TRBV7-2 and TRBJ2-5; TRBD1 is a possible D gene (5 bases). The germline V gene has CDR1 SGHTA and CDR2 FQGNSA. The CDR3 runs to 14 residues. Trimming shortened V by 4 bases and J by 5 bases, and 14 bases separated the two germline ends. The chain's CDR3 is CASSSSRAVETQYF. The CDR3 DNA follows: TGTGCCAGCAGCTCGTCCAGGGCCGTGGAGACCCAGTACTTC.

In this sample, this clone turned up a few times. The V and J genes are TRBV30 and TRBJ2-5; 8 positions agree with TRBD2. CDR1 GTSNPN and CDR2 SVGIG come from the germline V gene (reference sequence). The length of the CDR3 is 14 residues. The trim removed 0 bases at V and 2 bases at J, leaving 2 bases unmatched. CDR3 DNA: TGTGCCTGGAGTGTACCGGGAGGGCAAGAGACCCAGTACTTC. Translating it yields CAWSVPGGQETQYF.

V and J are TRBV4-3 and TRBJ2-1, with TRBD2 matching 9 bases. The CDR3 is made up of 17 amino acids. V lost 1 base to trimming and J lost 4 bases; unmatched junction nucleotides: 8. Per the germline V gene, CDR1 is LGHNA and CDR2 is YSLEER. CDR3 DNA sequence: TGCGCCAGCAGCCAAGGCGGGGGGGCCGGAAGATACAATGAGCAGTTCTTC. This translates into CASSQGGGAGRYNEQFF.

This clone was recorded a few times. J is TRBJ2-5 and V is TRBV6-6, with 8 bases identical to TRBD1. With 6 bases clipped from V and 4 bases from J, the junction kept 4 bases outside the gene matches. The CDR3 extends over 13 amino acids. CDR1 is MNHNY, CDR2 SVGAGI, per germline (reference sequence). The CDR3 DNA sequence: TGTGCCAGCAGGACAGGGGCGGCAGAGACCCAGTACTTC. This sequence encodes CASRTGAAETQYF.

The genes are TRBV10-3 and TRBJ1-6, with a possible D match to TRBD1 (6 bases). V lost 7 bases to trimming and J lost 5 bases, with 15 bases between them. Germline values: CDR1 ENHRY, CDR2 SYGVKD. The CDR3 runs 15 residues. CDR3 in DNA: TGTGCCATCAAGCTGACAGGATCAGATAATTCACCCCTCCACTTT. Its protein product is CAIKLTGSDNSPLHF.